The 28 T cell receptor beta chains in this list originate from one sample, sequenced in a study of cytomegalovirus exposure and HLA in healthy donors. The primer mix had 60 Vbeta and 13 Jbeta primers. Clones were sequenced by immunoSEQ multiplex PCR, and TCRdb holds only the in-frame ones, with some missing. The data hold 210,000 or so clones, with over 65% observed a single time. The specimen was PBMCs. The source of these receptors is a woman in her fifties or sixties in good health and CMV-seropositive.

This clone was seen only a few times. V gene TRBV10-3 combines with J gene TRBJ2-1, with 7 bases identical to TRBD2. CDR3 size: 14 residues. From germline, CDR1 is ENHRY and CDR2 SYGVKD. The ends lost 8 bases at V and 4 bases at J; junction bases unmatched: 8. The CDR3 sequence is CAILPSGDYNEQFF. For the CDR3, the DNA is TGTGCCATCCTCCCAAGCGGGGATTACAATGAGCAGTTCTTC.

The count of this clone is one. This chain connects TRBV6-6 to TRBJ1-5; no definite D call. CDR1 and CDR2 from the germline V gene are MNHNY and SVGAGI (reference sequence). This CDR3 is 14 amino acids long. V lost 2 bases and J 7 bases, leaving 12 bases between the germline ends. In DNA, the CDR3 is TGTGCCAGCAGTTACGGTGCGAAGGAGCAGCCCCAGCATTTT. Its protein product is CASSYGAKEQPQHF.

The chain employs TRBV5-1 and TRBJ1-1; D ambiguous. This CDR3 has 13 amino acids. Trimming shortened V by 5 bases and J by 6 bases, and 14 bases separated the two germline ends. The germline V gene encodes CDR1 SGHRS and CDR2 YFSETQ. CDR3 sequence: CASRGRGDSEAFF. CDR3 in DNA: TGCGCCAGCAGAGGACGGGGAGATTCTGAAGCTTTCTTT.

The rearrangement joins TRBV9 to TRBJ1-6; D unclear. This CDR3 has 15 residues. CDR1 is SGDLS, CDR2 YYNGEE, per germline. With 1 base removed from V and 6 bases from J, the gap between germline ends came to 11 bases. This chain's CDR3 is CASSVSGVFNSPLHF. CDR3 bases: TGTGCCAGCAGCGTAAGCGGGGTCTTTAATTCACCCCTCCACTTT.

The gene calls are TRBV7-9 and TRBJ2-1; unclear D gene. Germline V gene lookup returns CDR1 SEHNR and CDR2 FQNEAQ (reference sequence). Trimming pared 1 base from V and 0 bases from J, leaving 7 bases between. CDR3 size: 15 residues. The chain's CDR3 is CASSLGPSSYNEQFF. CDR3 nucleotides: TGTGCCAGCAGCTTAGGCCCGAGCTCCTACAATGAGCAGTTCTTC.

The CDR3 loop is CASSNRLAGRRWDTQYF. The CDR3, as DNA: TGTGCCAGCAGTAACCGACTAGCGGGACGGAGGTGGGATACGCAGTATTTT. J is TRBJ2-3 and V is TRBV6-4; 11 bases are a match to TRBD2. The ends lost 5 bases at V and 6 bases at J; junction bases unmatched: 13. The CDR3 sequence is 17 residues long. Germline V CDR1 and CDR2: MRHNA, SNTAGT.

This clone appeared a single time. This chain joins TRBV28 and TRBJ1-2; perhaps TRBD1 as D (6 bases). Germline loops: CDR1 MDHEN, CDR2 SYDVKM. The length of the CDR3 is 13 residues. V gave up 6 bases and J gave up 4 bases, with 12 bases separating them. CDR3: CASRPQGIYGYTF. CDR3 bases: TGTGCCAGCAGACCTCAGGGGATCTATGGCTACACCTTC.

V gene TRBV4-2 combines with J gene TRBJ2-1, with TRBD2 matching 7 bases. The germline CDR1 and CDR2 sequences are LGHNA and YNFKEQ. V was clipped by 0 bases and J by 7 bases; unmatched bases: 6. This CDR3 has 15 amino acids. CDR3: CASSQDRLLANEQFF. The CDR3 nucleotides read TGTGCCAGCAGCCAAGATCGGTTACTAGCGAATGAGCAGTTCTTC.

The chain links TRBV7-9 to TRBJ1-4; the match to TRBD1 covers 8 bases. Germline lookup yields CDR1 SEHNR and CDR2 FQNEAQ (reference sequence). Trimming removed 3 bases from V and 0 bases from J; junction bases left unmatched: 6. This CDR3 is built from 17 residues. The CDR3 nucleotides read TGTGCCAGCAGCTTGGGGACAGGATTTGCAACTAATGAAAAACTGTTTTTT. This codes for CASSLGTGFATNEKLFF.

In its sample, this clone was seen a few times. The chain joins TRBV11-2 to TRBJ1-5; 7 nucleotides match TRBD1. Germline-derived CDR1 and CDR2 are SGHAT and FQNNGV. V was pared by 3 bases and J by 6 bases, with 5 bases of the junction left unmatched. The CDR3 totals 14 residues. CDR3: CASSFTGAGQPQHF. Written as DNA, the CDR3 is TGTGCCAGCAGCTTTACAGGGGCGGGTCAGCCCCAGCATTTT.

The rearrangement uses TRBV5-5 and TRBJ2-7; 10 bases fit TRBD1. Unmatched junction bases numbered 6, after V lost 2 bases and J lost 7 bases. This CDR3 is 14 amino acids long. Germline CDR1 reads SGHKS; CDR2 reads YYEKEE (reference sequence). The CDR3 region has the DNA TGTGCCAGCAGCTTAGGGACAGGGGCGGGGGAGCAGTACTTC. Protein sequence: CASSLGTGAGEQYF.

The gene calls are TRBV7-6 and TRBJ2-2, with 7 bases matching TRBD2. With V trimmed by 5 bases and J by 0 bases, 3 bases remained unmatched. Germline V gene data show CDR1 as SGHVS and CDR2 as FNYEAQ. This CDR3 contains 15 residues. This chain's CDR3 is CASSLGGANTGELFF. The CDR3, as DNA: TGTGCCAGCAGCCTGGGGGGGGCGAACACCGGGGAGCTGTTTTTT.

CDR3 sequence: CASSSGLAGRYEQYF. CDR3 DNA: TGCGCCAGCAGCTCTGGACTAGCGGGGAGGTACGAGCAGTACTTC. The J gene is TRBJ2-5, the V gene TRBV5-1; 12 positions agree with TRBD2. The assigned J gene may be wrong: the sequence end matches TRBJ2-7 better. Looked up from germline, CDR1 is SGHRS and CDR2 is YFSETQ. The length of the CDR3 is 15 residues.

CDR3 DNA sequence: TGTGCCAGCAGCCAAGGGGGGGAGGGCCCCCCGTTCTTC. Its translation is CASSQGGEGPPFF. The chain employs TRBV6-4 and TRBJ2-1; D is possibly TRBD2 (7 bases). V lost 6 bases, J lost 15 bases, and 21 bases lay in between. The CDR3 length is 13 residues. Germline V lookup: CDR1 MRHNA, CDR2 SNTAGT.

A word on this clone: Different DNA sequences within this sample yield the same CDR3. The CDR3 loop reads CAITRGAGYSTDTQYF. The CDR3 nucleotides read TGTGCCATCACCCGAGGTGCGGGGTATAGCACAGATACGCAGTATTTT. The chain links TRBV10-3 to TRBJ2-3; tentative D call: TRBD2 (6 bases). CDR3 size: 16 residues. CDR1 is ENHRY and CDR2 is SYGVKD in the germline V gene. V was pared by 7 bases and J by 0 bases, with 17 bases between.

This clone was detected only a few times. V usage is TRBV5-1 and J usage is TRBJ2-7, with D possibly matching TRBD1 (5 bases). Trimming removed 8 bases at V and 2 bases at J, with 14 bases between. The CDR3 runs to 13 residues. CDR1 and CDR2 from the germline V gene are SGHRS and YFSETQ. The CDR3 is CASRPDRAYEQYF. The CDR3, as DNA: TGCGCCAGTAGACCTGACAGAGCCTACGAGCAGTACTTC.

Comments on this clone: The germline gene is not matched at one end of the junction; a read error may be the cause. V gene TRBV7-9 combines with J gene TRBJ1-1; D may be TRBD1 (5 bases). CDR1 and CDR2 (germline): SEHNR, FQNEAQ (reference sequence). CDR3 length: 13 amino acids. DNA for the CDR3: TGTTCCAGCAGCATACCGGGACTCTTTGAAGCTTTCTTT. As protein: CSSSIPGLFEAFF.

This chain connects TRBV4-1 to TRBJ1-2; 9 positions agree with TRBD1. The germline V gene encodes CDR1 MGHRA and CDR2 YSYEKL. The CDR3 length is 21 residues. V lost 0 bases to trimming and J lost 2 bases; unmatched junction nucleotides: 19. CDR3 protein: CASSQERKGQGVSVANYGYTF. The CDR3 DNA is TGCGCCAGCAGCCAAGAACGCAAGGGACAGGGAGTCTCTGTTGCCAACTATGGCTACACCTTC.

This CDR3 reads CASSSPGALYEQYF. CDR3 coding DNA: TGTGCCAGCAGCTCCCCAGGGGCCTTATACGAGCAGTACTTC. The chain employs TRBV6-6 and TRBJ2-7; the D gene is possibly TRBD1 (6 bases). In germline, CDR1 is MNHNY, CDR2 SVGAGI (reference sequence). There are 14 residues in the CDR3. Trimming removed 6 bases from V and 4 bases from J, with 16 bases in between.

The DNA for the CDR3 is TGTGCCAGCACCCGACAGGGGAGCGGCTACACCTTC. Translating it yields CASTRQGSGYTF. The chain is built from TRBV7-2 and TRBJ1-2, with 8 bases identical to TRBD1. Germline V gene sequence: CDR1 SGHTA, CDR2 FQGNSA. The CDR3 covers 12 residues. Trimming removed 7 bases from V and 8 bases from J; junction bases left unmatched: 6.

The chain uses TRBV5-5 and TRBJ1-5, with D possibly matching TRBD1 (5 bases). In germline, CDR1 is SGHKS, CDR2 YYEKEE (reference sequence). V lost 0 bases, J lost 7 bases, and 11 bases lay in between. The CDR3 sequence is 14 residues long. The CDR3 here is CASSLEAGRQPQHF. For the CDR3, the DNA is TGTGCCAGCAGCTTGGAGGCAGGGAGGCAGCCCCAGCATTTT.

This clone was seen a single time. This chain links TRBV5-1 with TRBJ2-1, with a tentative D call TRBD2 (6 bases). Trimming shortened V by 1 base and J by 5 bases, and 10 bases separated the two germline ends. CDR1 is SGHRS and CDR2 is YFSETQ in the germline V gene. The CDR3 runs to 14 residues. The CDR3 nucleotides read TGCGCCAGCAGCTTGCTTAGCGGAAACAATGAGCAGTTCTTC. Protein: CASSLLSGNNEQFF.

The rearrangement links TRBV6-4 to TRBJ2-2, with D unresolved. With 5 bases removed from V and 0 bases from J, the gap between germline ends came to 7 bases. Germline-derived CDR1 and CDR2 are MRHNA and SNTAGT. The CDR3 contains 14 residues. The CDR3 here is CASSFSPNTGELFF. The CDR3 DNA follows: TGTGCCAGCAGTTTTAGTCCGAACACCGGGGAGCTGTTTTTT.

V is TRBV6-5 and J is TRBJ1-2, with 11 bases aligning to TRBD1. Germline loops: CDR1 MNHEY, CDR2 SVGAGI. V dropped 5 bases and J dropped 3; count of bases not matched to a gene: 2. CDR3 size: 14 residues. For the CDR3, the DNA is TGTGCCAGCAGTCGGACAGGGGGCGACTATGGCTACACCTTC. As protein: CASSRTGGDYGYTF.

This clone has only one observation. The chain recombines TRBV5-1 with TRBJ1-1; D is possibly TRBD1 (6 bases). The V end was cut by 3 bases, the J end by 6 bases, with 15 bases between. The CDR3 consists of 14 residues. Per germline, CDR1 SGHRS and CDR2 YFSETQ. For the CDR3, the DNA is TGCGCCAGCAGCTCACAGGGTAGGGTCGCTGAAGCTTTCTTT. This sequence encodes CASSSQGRVAEAFF.

The chain recombines TRBV7-6 with TRBJ2-7, with TRBD2 matching over 11 bases. Germline V gives CDR1 SGHVS, CDR2 FNYEAQ. The CDR3 is 15 residues long. V was clipped by 5 bases and J by 4 bases; unmatched bases: 7. DNA for the CDR3: TGTGCCAGCAGCCGTAGCGGGGGGGCCGGTTACGAGCAGTACTTC. It translates to CASSRSGGAGYEQYF. Based on the CDR3 plus reference TRBV7-6 and TRBJ2-7, the full variable domain is GAGVSQSPRYKVTKRGQDVALRCDPISGHVSLYWYRQALGQGPEFLTYFNYEAQQDKSGLPNDRFSAERPEGSISTLTIQRTEQRDSAMYRCASSRSGGAGYEQYFGPGTRLTVT.

The rearrangement joins TRBV2 to TRBJ2-2, with 13 positions matching TRBD2. Germline V gene lookup returns CDR1 SNHLY and CDR2 FYNNEI. J gave up 5 bases and V 6 bases, and 0 bases lay outside the gene matches. CDR3 size: 14 residues. The CDR3 loop is CASRGLAGTGELFF. The CDR3, as DNA: TGTGCCAGCAGGGGACTAGCGGGAACCGGGGAGCTGTTTTTT.

The rearrangement uses TRBV6-5 and TRBJ1-6; 10 bases map to TRBD1. CDR1 and CDR2 (germline): MNHEY, SVGAGI. V shed 3 bases and J 12 bases; nucleotides not matched to a gene: 8. This CDR3 has 15 residues. The CDR3 DNA sequence: TGTGCCAGCAGTTATGACAGGGGGCTTACCTTACCCCTCCACTTT. Protein sequence: CASSYDRGLTLPLHF.